This T cell receptor (beta chain) is from a study of cytomegalovirus exposure and HLA in healthy donors. In the PCR, 60 Vbeta and 13 Jbeta primers were used. Assay used: immunoSEQ multiplex PCR; TCRdb lists only in-frame clones, some missing. The data show under 200,000 clones, about 77% seen once. A note on this clone: The antigen remains undetermined.

Germline assignment: CDR1 KGHSH and CDR2 LQKENI. This CDR3 region has 15 residues. The study, taken as a whole, reports: Productive status was seen about 87% or about 30% of the time for most TCR beta V segments in an earlier analysis.

This receptor was taken from a man aged 60-69 years in good health and CMV-seronegative. Material for sequencing was PBMCs. The genes are TRBV18 and TRBJ2-5; 8 nucleotides line up with TRBD2. The J call may be faulty, since TRBJ2-7 better matches the DNA end. The CDR3 sequence is CASSPTGGPIYEQYF. CDR3 bases: TGTGCCAGCTCACCTACGGGAGGGCCAATTTACGAGCAGTACTTC.